This TCR beta chain came from a study of blood T cell repertoires in COVID-19. Overall study: The analysed material was cDNA or gDNA that came from T cells, B-cell-depleted T cells, or PBMCs.

The assay was immunoSEQ multiplex PCR, and TCRdb's table has in-frame clones only and misses some. The sample holds about 170,000 clones, around four fifths seen once. Trimming at V came to 5 bases and at J to 7 bases, leaving 3 bases not matched to a gene. The CDR3 totals 14 residues. Germline V gene lookup returns CDR1 SGHTA and CDR2 FQGNSA. The V call is TRBV7-2, the J call TRBJ1-6, with 9 bases identical to TRBD1. The clonotype comes from a man between 35 and 55 years old who had recovered from COVID-19. The sequencing sample was made of peripheral blood. The CDR3 region is CASSMGQGNSPLHF. The CDR3 bases are TGTGCCAGCAGCATGGGACAGGGAAATTCACCCCTCCACTTT.